This T cell receptor beta chain was identified during a study of technical replicates of blood from a handful of donors. Clones were read by immunoSEQ multiplex PCR, and TCRdb kept only the in-frame ones, dropping some. The sample yields under 15,000 clones, 80% seen once. This CDR3 has 14 residues. CDR1 is SQVTM, CDR2 ANQGSEA, per germline. V was clipped by 4 bases and J by 5 bases; unmatched bases: 7. The chain carries TRBV29-1 and TRBJ1-4; 7 nucleotides align to TRBD1. The clonotype was recovered from a human donor in good health. The specimen sequenced was PBMCs. In DNA form, the CDR3 reads TGCAGCGTTGCCCTAGGGGGCCAAAATGAAAAACTGTTTTTT. Amino acid sequence: CSVALGGQNEKLFF.